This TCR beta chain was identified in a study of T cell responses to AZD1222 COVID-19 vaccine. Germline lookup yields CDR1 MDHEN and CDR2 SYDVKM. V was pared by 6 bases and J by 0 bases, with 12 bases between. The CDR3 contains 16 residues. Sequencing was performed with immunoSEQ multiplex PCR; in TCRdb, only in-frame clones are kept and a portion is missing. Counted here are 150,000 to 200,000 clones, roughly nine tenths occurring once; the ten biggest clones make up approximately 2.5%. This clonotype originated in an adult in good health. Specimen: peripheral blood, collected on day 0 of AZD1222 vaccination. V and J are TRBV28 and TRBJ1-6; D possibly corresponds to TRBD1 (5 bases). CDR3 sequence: CASRMTGGSYNSPLHF. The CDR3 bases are TGTGCCAGCAGGATGACGGGGGGCTCCTATAATTCACCCCTCCACTTT.